This entry describes one TCR beta chain. Its specificity is unknown. The sample is drawn from a study of Tregs in tolerant kidney transplant recipients. Germline CDR1 reads SGHNT; CDR2 reads YENEEA. The CDR3 extends over 13 amino acids. The germline V and J ends were trimmed by 3 bases and 5 bases, with 10 bases remaining between them. Whole-study results and caveats: For some patients, primers changed over time, blocking nucleotide-level comparison.

Sequenced by immunoSEQ multiplex PCR; TCRdb stores in-frame clones only, minus some. This repertoire shows tens of thousands of clones, approximately 85% found once; its top ten account for around 1.9%. Regulatory T cells were sorted from thawed PBMCs rested overnight at 37°C with around 200 IU/ml IL-2. The sequence was obtained from a human donor who received a combined kidney and bone marrow transplant. The rearrangement uses TRBV11-3 and TRBJ2-5, with D perhaps matching TRBD1 or TRBD2 (5 bases each). Specimen: Tregs from blood, collected before the transplant. CDR3 region: CASSLGRGETQYF. CDR3 nucleotide sequence: TGTGCCAGCAGCTTGGGGCGCGGGGAGACCCAGTACTTC.